These 11 T cell receptor beta chains originate from one sample sequenced in a study of blood T cell repertoires in COVID-19. Assay: immunoSEQ multiplex PCR; the TCRdb copy retains only in-frame clones and omits some. The sample yields some 250,000 clones, roughly 83% seen once. Sequencing was performed on peripheral blood. Every receptor here comes from a man older than 75 with acute or convalescent COVID-19.

This rearrangement joins TRBV28 to TRBJ2-7; 8 bases agree with TRBD1. The CDR3 sequence is 13 residues long. With V trimmed by 8 bases and J by 6 bases, 9 bases remained unmatched. Germline CDR1 reads MDHEN; CDR2 reads SYDVKM. Here the CDR3 reads CASVAGGRFEQYF. The CDR3 DNA sequence: TGTGCCAGCGTCGCAGGGGGCCGTTTCGAGCAGTACTTC.

The chain couples TRBV5-6 to TRBJ2-7; 9 bases map to TRBD2. Germline V CDR1 and CDR2: SGHDT, YYEEEE. The CDR3 has 15 amino acids. Trimming cost V 4 bases and J 4 bases; bases outside gene matches: 9. The CDR3 protein is CASSVISGRDYEQYF. The DNA of the CDR3 is TGTGCCAGCAGCGTAATTAGCGGGAGAGATTACGAGCAGTACTTC. Full variable domain (missing parts from reference TRBV5-6 and TRBJ2-7): DAGVTQSPTHLIKTRGQQVTLRCSPKSGHDTVSWYQQALGQGPQFIFQYYEEEERQRGNFPDRFSGHQFPNYSSELNVNALLLGDSALYLCASSVISGRDYEQYFGPGTRLTVT.

This clone was counted a single time. V usage is TRBV2 and J usage is TRBJ2-7; possible D gene TRBD1, 6 bases. The length of the CDR3 is 14 residues. From germline, CDR1 is SNHLY and CDR2 FYNNEI. With 4 bases removed from V and 2 bases from J, the gap between germline ends came to 12 bases. The CDR3 reads CASSGRTVPYEQYF. In DNA form, the CDR3 reads TGTGCCAGCAGTGGGCGGACAGTTCCCTACGAGCAGTACTTC. Together with reference TRBV2 and TRBJ2-7, the CDR3 gives the full variable domain: EPEVTQTPSHQVTQMGQEVILRCVPISNHLYFYWYRQILGQKVEFLVSFYNNEISEKSEIFDDQFSVERPDGSNFTLKIRSTKLEDSAMYFCASSGRTVPYEQYFGPGTRLTVT.

The V and J genes are TRBV6-5 and TRBJ1-2, with D unclear. The CDR3 covers 13 residues. Germline loops: CDR1 MNHEY, CDR2 SVGAGI. Trimming pared 6 bases from V and 0 bases from J, leaving 8 bases between. CDR3 sequence: CASRATANYGYTF. The DNA of the CDR3 is TGTGCCAGCAGGGCCACAGCTAACTATGGCTACACCTTC.

This CDR3 is CATGTRGGTEAFF. For the CDR3, the DNA is TGTGCCACCGGGACCAGGGGCGGAACTGAAGCTTTCTTT. This chain joins TRBV6-5 and TRBJ1-1; TRBD1 is a possible D gene (6 bases). The germline gives CDR1 MNHEY, CDR2 SVGAGI. CDR3 length: 13 residues. V lost 10 bases, J lost 5 bases, and 17 bases lay in between.

V and J are TRBV6-2 or TRBV6-3 and TRBJ2-2, with D unclear. V was pared by 6 bases and J by 6 bases, with 11 bases between. The CDR3 spans 13 residues. Per germline, CDR1 MNHEY and CDR2 SVGEGT. CDR3 sequence reads: CASSSYSAGELFF. As DNA, the CDR3 is TGTGCCAGCAGCAGTTACTCTGCCGGGGAGCTGTTTTTT.

In its sample, this clone was seen once. The chain couples TRBV6-2 or TRBV6-3 to TRBJ2-3; TRBD1 matches 10 bases. The CDR3 is made up of 13 amino acids. Germline V gene sequence: CDR1 MNHEY, CDR2 SVGEGT. V dropped 4 bases and J dropped 7; count of bases not matched to a gene: 2. In DNA form, the CDR3 reads TGTGCCAGCAGTTCGACAGGGGGCAATACGCAGTATTTT. Protein product: CASSSTGGNTQYF.

The rearrangement uses TRBV18 and TRBJ2-5; D is perhaps TRBD2 (5 bases). The CDR3 has 14 amino acids. Trimming removed 2 bases at V and 5 bases at J, with 12 bases between. The germline CDR1 and CDR2 sequences are KGHSH and LQKENI. The chain's CDR3 is CASSPLEGMETQYF. The CDR3, as DNA: TGTGCCAGCTCACCATTAGAGGGAATGGAGACCCAGTACTTC.

This clone showed up just a few times. This rearrangement joins TRBV12-3 or TRBV12-4 to TRBJ1-1; D unresolved. The CDR3 spans 13 residues. Trimming pared 3 bases from V and 7 bases from J, leaving 12 bases between. The CDR3 region has the DNA TGTGCCAGCAGTTTCCCCGGGTTGGGTGAAGCTTTCTTT. Amino acid sequence: CASSFPGLGEAFF.

Many counts were recorded for this clone. The chain combines TRBV27 with TRBJ1-4; D uncertain. Trimming left V 3 bases short and J 8 bases short, with 19 bases between. This CDR3 is 16 amino acids long. Germline CDR1 reads MNHEY; CDR2 reads SMNVEV (reference sequence). For the CDR3, the DNA is TGTGCCAGCAGTTTGGAAGGAGGGTTAGGAGGCGAAAAACTGTTTTTT. It specifies CASSLEGGLGGEKLFF.

This clone was seen just once. This rearrangement joins TRBV7-9 to TRBJ2-2; 8 nucleotides align to TRBD1. The CDR3 runs 18 residues. Germline V lookup: CDR1 SEHNR, CDR2 FQNEAQ (reference sequence). V lost 3 bases to trimming and J lost 1 base; unmatched junction nucleotides: 10. The CDR3 sequence: CASSFERGTGENTGELFF. In DNA form, the CDR3 reads TGTGCCAGCAGCTTTGAGAGGGGGACAGGCGAGAACACCGGGGAGCTGTTTTTT.